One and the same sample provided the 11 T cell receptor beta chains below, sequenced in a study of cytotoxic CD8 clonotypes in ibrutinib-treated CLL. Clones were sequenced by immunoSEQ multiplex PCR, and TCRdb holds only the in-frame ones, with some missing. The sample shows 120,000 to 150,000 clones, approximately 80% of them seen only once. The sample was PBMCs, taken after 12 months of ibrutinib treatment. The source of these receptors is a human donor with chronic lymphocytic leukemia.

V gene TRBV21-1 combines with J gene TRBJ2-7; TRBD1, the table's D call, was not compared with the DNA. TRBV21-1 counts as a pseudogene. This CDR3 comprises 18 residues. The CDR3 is CASSPNRGGTGVNHEQYF. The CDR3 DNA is TGTGCCAGCAGCCCTAACCGGGGGGGGACAGGGGTGAACCACGAGCAGTACTTC.

The CDR3 region is CASQMAGGNTEAFF. The CDR3 DNA reads as TGTGCCAGCCAAATGGCAGGGGGGAACACTGAAGCTTTCTTT. V is TRBV18 and J is TRBJ1-1; TRBD1 matches 7 bases. Trimming removed 8 bases from V and 1 base from J; junction bases left unmatched: 7. This CDR3 is built from 14 residues. Germline assignment: CDR1 KGHSH and CDR2 LQKENI.

The CDR3 sequence: CATKINYGYTF. CDR3 sequence (DNA): TGTGCCACCAAGATAAACTATGGCTACACCTTC. The genes are TRBV27 and TRBJ1-2; D gene ambiguous. The CDR3 runs 11 residues. Germline lookup yields CDR1 MNHEY and CDR2 SMNVEV (reference sequence). With 10 bases removed from V and 2 bases from J, the gap between germline ends came to 8 bases.

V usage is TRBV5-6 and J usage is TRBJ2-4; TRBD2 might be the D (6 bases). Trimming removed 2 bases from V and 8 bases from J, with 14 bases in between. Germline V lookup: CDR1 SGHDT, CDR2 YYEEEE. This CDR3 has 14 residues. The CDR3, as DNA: TGTGCCAGCAGCTTAACTCGAAGGGAGGACATTCAGTACTTC. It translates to CASSLTRREDIQYF.

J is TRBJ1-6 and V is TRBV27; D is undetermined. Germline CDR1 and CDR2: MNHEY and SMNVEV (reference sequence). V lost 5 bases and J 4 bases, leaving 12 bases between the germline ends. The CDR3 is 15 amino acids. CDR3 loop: CASSPYGPYNSPLHF. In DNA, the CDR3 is TGTGCCAGCAGTCCCTACGGACCTTATAATTCACCCCTCCACTTT.

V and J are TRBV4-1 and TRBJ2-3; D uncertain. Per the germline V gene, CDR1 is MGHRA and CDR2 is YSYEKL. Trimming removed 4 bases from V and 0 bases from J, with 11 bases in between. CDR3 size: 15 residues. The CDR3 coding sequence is TGCGCCAGCAGCCCGATGACATCTAGCACAGATACGCAGTATTTT. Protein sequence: CASSPMTSSTDTQYF.

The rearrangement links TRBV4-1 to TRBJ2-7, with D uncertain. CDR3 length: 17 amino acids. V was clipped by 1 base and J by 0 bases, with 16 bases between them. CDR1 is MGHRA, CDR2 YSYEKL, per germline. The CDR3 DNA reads TGCGCCAGCAGCCAAGCCACCCGGGTGGGAAGCTCCTACGAGCAGTACTTC. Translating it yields CASSQATRVGSSYEQYF.

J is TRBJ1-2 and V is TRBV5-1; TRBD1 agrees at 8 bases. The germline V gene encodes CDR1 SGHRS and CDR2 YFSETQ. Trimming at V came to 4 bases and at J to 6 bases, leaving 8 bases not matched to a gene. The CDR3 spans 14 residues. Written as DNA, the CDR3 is TGCGCCAGCAGCAAAAACGGACAGGGCGATGGCTACACCTTC. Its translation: CASSKNGQGDGYTF. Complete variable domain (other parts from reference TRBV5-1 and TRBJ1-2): KAGVTQTPRYLIKTRGQQVTLSCSPISGHRSVSWYQQTPGQGLQFLFEYFSETQRNKGNFPGRFSGRQFSNSRSEMNVSTLELGDSALYLCASSKNGQGDGYTFGSGTRLTVV.

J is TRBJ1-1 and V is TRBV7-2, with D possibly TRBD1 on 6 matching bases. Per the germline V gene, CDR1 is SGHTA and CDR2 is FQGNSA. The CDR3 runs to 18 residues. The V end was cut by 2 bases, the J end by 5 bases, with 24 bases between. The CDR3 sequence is CASSLPRGAGRLTTEAFF. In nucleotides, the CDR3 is TGTGCCAGCAGCTTACCCCGGGGGGCAGGGCGGTTAACGACTGAAGCTTTCTTT.

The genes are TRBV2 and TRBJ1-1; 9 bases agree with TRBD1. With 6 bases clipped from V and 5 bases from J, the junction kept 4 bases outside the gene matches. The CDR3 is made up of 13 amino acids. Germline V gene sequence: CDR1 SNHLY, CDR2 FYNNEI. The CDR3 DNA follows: TGTGCCAGCAGCCTGACAGGGGGGACTGAAGCTTTCTTT. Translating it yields CASSLTGGTEAFF.

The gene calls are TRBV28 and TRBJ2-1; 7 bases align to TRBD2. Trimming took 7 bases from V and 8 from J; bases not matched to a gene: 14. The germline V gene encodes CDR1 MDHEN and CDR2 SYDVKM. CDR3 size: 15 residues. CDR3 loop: CASTVGGRAIHEQFF. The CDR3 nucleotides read TGTGCCAGCACCGTGGGGGGGAGGGCCATCCATGAGCAGTTCTTC.